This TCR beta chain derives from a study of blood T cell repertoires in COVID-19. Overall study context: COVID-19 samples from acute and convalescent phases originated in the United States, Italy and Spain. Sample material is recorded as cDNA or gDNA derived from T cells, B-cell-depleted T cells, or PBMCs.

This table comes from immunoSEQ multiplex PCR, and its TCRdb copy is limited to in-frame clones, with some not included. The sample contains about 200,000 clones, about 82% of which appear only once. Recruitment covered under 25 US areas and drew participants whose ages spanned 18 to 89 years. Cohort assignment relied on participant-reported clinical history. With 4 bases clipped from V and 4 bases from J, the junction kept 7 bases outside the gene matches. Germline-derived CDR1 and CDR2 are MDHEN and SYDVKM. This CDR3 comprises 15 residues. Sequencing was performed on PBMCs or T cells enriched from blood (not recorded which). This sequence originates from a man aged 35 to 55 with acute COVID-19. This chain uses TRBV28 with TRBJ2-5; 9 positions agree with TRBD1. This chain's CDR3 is CASSYPRTGAETQYF. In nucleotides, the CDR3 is TGTGCCAGCAGTTACCCCCGGACAGGGGCAGAGACCCAGTACTTC.